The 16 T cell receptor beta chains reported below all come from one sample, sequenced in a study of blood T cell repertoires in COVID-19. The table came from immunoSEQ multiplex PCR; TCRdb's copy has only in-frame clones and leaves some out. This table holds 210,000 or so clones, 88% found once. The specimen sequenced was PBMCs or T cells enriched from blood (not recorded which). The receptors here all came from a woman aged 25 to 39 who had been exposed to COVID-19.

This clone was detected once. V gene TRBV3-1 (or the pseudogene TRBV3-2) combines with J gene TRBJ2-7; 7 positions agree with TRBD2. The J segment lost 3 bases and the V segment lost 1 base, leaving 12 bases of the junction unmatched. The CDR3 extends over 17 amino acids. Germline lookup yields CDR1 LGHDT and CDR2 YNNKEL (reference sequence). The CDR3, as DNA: TGTGCCAGCAGCCAAGGGATCCAGCGGGACCCCCTCTACGAGCAGTACTTC. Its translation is CASSQGIQRDPLYEQYF.

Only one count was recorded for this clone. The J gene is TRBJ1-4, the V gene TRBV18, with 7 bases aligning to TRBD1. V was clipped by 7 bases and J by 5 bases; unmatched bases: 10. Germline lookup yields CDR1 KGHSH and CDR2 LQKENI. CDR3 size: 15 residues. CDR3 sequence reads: CASFKTTGANEKLFF. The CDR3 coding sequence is TGTGCCAGCTTTAAAACCACAGGGGCCAATGAAAAACTGTTTTTT.

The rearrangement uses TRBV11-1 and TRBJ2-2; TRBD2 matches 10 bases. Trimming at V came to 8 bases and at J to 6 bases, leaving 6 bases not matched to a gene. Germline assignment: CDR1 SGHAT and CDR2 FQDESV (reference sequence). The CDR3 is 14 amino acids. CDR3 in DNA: TGTGCCAGCGAAGCGGGAGGGTTTCCCGGGGAGCTGTTTTTT. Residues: CASEAGGFPGELFF. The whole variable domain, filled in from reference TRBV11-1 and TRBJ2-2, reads EAEVAQSPRYKITEKSQAVAFWCDPISGHATLYWYRQILGQGPELLVQFQDESVVDDSQLPKDRFSAERLKGVDSTLKIQPAELGDSAMYLCASEAGGFPGELFFGEGSRLTVL.

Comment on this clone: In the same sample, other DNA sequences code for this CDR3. In nucleotides, the CDR3 is TGTGCCAGCAGCGTAGCTGGCAGCCAAGAGACCCAGTACTTC. Protein product: CASSVAGSQETQYF. This rearrangement joins TRBV9 to TRBJ2-5; D gene uncertain. The CDR3 length is 14 residues. Germline CDR1 reads SGDLS; CDR2 reads YYNGEE. V shed 0 bases and J shed 1 base, with 7 bases lying between them.

This chain's CDR3 is CASSEALRGQGVVTNEKLFF. In DNA form, the CDR3 reads TGTGCCAGCAGTGAAGCGCTTAGAGGACAGGGGGTTGTGACTAATGAAAAACTGTTTTTT. The V gene is TRBV2, the J gene TRBJ1-4, with TRBD1 identical over 10 bases. This CDR3 has 20 amino acids. The ends lost 0 bases at V and 2 bases at J; junction bases unmatched: 12. Germline V CDR1 and CDR2: SNHLY, FYNNEI.

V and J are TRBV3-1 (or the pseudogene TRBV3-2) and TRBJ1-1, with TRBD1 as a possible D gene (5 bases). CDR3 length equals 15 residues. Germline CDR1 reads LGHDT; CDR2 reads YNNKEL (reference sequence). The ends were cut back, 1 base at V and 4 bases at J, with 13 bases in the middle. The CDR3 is CASSQGGSGGTEAFF. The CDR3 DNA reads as TGTGCCAGCAGCCAAGGGGGCTCGGGCGGCACTGAAGCTTTCTTT.

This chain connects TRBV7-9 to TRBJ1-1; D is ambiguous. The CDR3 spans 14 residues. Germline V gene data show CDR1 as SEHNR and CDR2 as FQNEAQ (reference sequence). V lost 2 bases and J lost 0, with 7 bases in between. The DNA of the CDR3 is TGTGCCAGCAGCTTAACGGTCATGAACACTGAAGCTTTCTTT. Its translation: CASSLTVMNTEAFF.

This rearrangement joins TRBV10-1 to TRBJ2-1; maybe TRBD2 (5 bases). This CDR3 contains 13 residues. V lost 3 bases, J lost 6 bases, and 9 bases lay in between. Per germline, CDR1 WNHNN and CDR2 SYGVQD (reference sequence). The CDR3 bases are TGCGCCAGCAGTGAAGTAGGGAGCAATGAGCAGTTCTTC. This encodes CASSEVGSNEQFF.

CDR3 nucleotide sequence: TGTGCCAGTAGCCCCGGACAGGGCCCTAATGAAAAACTGTTTTTT. Translation gives CASSPGQGPNEKLFF. This chain uses TRBV19 with TRBJ1-4; TRBD1 agrees at 8 bases. The V segment lost 6 bases and the J segment 3 bases; nucleotides outside the gene matches: 6. CDR1 and CDR2 (germline): LNHDA, SQIVND (reference sequence). CDR3 length equals 15 residues.

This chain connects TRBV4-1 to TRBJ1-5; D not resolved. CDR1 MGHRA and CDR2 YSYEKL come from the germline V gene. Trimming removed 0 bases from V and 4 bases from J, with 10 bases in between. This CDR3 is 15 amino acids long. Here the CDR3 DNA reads TGCGCCAGCAGCCAAGAAACAACAGCAAATCAGCCCCAGCATTTT. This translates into CASSQETTANQPQHF.

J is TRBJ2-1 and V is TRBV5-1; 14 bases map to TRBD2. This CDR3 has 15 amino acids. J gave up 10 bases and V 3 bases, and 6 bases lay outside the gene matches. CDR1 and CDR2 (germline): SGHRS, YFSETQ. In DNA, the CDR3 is TGCGCCAGCAGCTCGACTAGCGGGAGGGCCTTGGAGCAGTTCTTC. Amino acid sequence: CASSSTSGRALEQFF.

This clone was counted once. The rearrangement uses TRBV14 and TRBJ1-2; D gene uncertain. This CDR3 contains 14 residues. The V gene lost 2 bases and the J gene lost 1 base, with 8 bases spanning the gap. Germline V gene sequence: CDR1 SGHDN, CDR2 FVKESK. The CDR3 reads CASSQTAVNYGYTF. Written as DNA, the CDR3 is TGTGCCAGCAGCCAAACAGCGGTTAACTATGGCTACACCTTC.

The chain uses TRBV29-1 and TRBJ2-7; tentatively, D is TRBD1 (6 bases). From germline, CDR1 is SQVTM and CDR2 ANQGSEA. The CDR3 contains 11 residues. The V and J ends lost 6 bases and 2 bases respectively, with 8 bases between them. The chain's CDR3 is CSVRTAYEQYF. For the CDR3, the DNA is TGCAGCGTCCGGACAGCCTACGAGCAGTACTTC.

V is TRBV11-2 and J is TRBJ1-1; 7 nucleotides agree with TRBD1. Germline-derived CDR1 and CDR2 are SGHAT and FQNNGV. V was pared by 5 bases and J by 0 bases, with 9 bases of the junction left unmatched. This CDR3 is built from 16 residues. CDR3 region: CASSRWTGAMNTEAFF. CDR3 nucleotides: TGTGCCAGCAGCCGGTGGACAGGTGCTATGAACACTGAAGCTTTCTTT.

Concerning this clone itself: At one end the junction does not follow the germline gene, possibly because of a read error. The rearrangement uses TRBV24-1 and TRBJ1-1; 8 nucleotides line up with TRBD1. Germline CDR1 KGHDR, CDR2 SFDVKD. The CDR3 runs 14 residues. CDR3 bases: TGTGCCACCAGTGAACAGGGGGGTGGCACTGAGGCTTTCTTT. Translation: CATSEQGGGTEAFF.

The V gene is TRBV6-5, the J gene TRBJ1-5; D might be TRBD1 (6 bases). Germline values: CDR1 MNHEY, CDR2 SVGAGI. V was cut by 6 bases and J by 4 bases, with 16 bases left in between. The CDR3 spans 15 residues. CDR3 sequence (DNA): TGTGCCAGCAGGGGGGGGACACGGTCAAATCAGCCCCAGCATTTT. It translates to CASRGGTRSNQPQHF.